This is a list of T cell receptor beta chains from one sample in a study of shared clonotypes between healthy human individuals. Measured with immunoSEQ multiplex PCR; TCRdb has only the in-frame clones, and not every one. Of 2 million to 2.5 million clones in the sample, around 90% were seen once. The sample taken for sequencing was naive CD4+ T cells from PBMCs. The receptors shown here come from a man aged 18 to 30 in good health. Some clones in this sample may be carry-over from other donors' samples. Both conserved end residues are part of each CDR3. Fields, in order: V gene, D gene, J gene, clone size, CDR3 protein, CDR3 DNA. D genes are given only for firm matches. Clone size is stated in some rows and not others, as once, few, many or a class when expanded.

>TRBV6-1|.|TRBJ2-2|.
CAGRGIPNTGELFF
TGTGCCGGTCGCGGGATCCCGAACACCGGGGAGCTGTTTTTT
>TRBV5-1|.|TRBJ1-2|.
CASSLEEPGDYGYTF
TGCGCCAGCAGCTTGGAGGAGCCAGGTGATTATGGCTACACCTTC
>TRBV5-6|.|TRBJ1-2|.
CASSLDGPYYGYTF
TGTGCCAGCAGCTTGGACGGCCCATACTATGGCTACACCTTC
>TRBV29-1|.|TRBJ2-1|.
CRSGVNFYNEQFF
TGCAGGAGTGGAGTAAACTTCTACAATGAGCAGTTCTTC
>TRBV27|.|TRBJ1-5|.
CASSFRGWDSNQPQHF
TGTGCCAGCAGTTTTAGGGGGTGGGATAGCAATCAGCCCCAGCATTTT
>TRBV15|.|TRBJ2-5|.
CATSRDLGVGGETQYF
TGTGCCACCAGCAGAGATCTAGGGGTAGGTGGAGAGACCCAGTACTTC
>TRBV28|.|TRBJ1-1|.
CASSRQYTEAFF
TGTGCCAGCAGCCGACAGTACACTGAAGCTTTCTTT
>TRBV10-1|.|TRBJ2-2|.
CASSASSTNTGELFF
TGCGCCAGCAGTGCTAGCAGCACGAACACCGGGGAGCTGTTTTTT
>TRBV6-5|.|TRBJ1-5|once
CASSYGGLGNQPQHF
TGTGCCAGCAGTTACGGGGGGCTTGGCAATCAGCCCCAGCATTTT
>TRBV9|.|TRBJ1-2|.
CASSSNYGYTF
TGTGCCAGCAGCTCTAACTATGGCTACACCTTC
>TRBV7-9|.|TRBJ2-3|.
CASSVLSTDTQYF
TGTGCCAGCAGCGTATTAAGTACGGATACGCAGTATTTT
>TRBV7-8|.|TRBJ2-5|.
CASSLKQYQETQYF
TGTGCCAGCAGCTTAAAACAGTACCAAGAGACCCAGTACTTC
>TRBV28|.|TRBJ2-7|.
CASSPPGGLRNEQYF
TGTGCCAGCAGCCCGCCCGGGGGGCTTCGCAACGAGCAGTACTTC
>TRBV7-3|.|TRBJ2-5|.
CASSLKSGDQETQYF
TGTGCCAGCAGCTTAAAGTCAGGGGACCAAGAGACCCAGTACTTC
>TRBV9|.|TRBJ1-1|.
CASSASEGTFRAFF
TGTGCCAGCAGCGCTTCTGAGGGGACGTTCAGGGCTTTCTTT
>TRBV5-1|.|TRBJ2-7|once
CASRDTSAAYEQYF
TGCGCCAGCAGGGACACCTCGGCAGCCTACGAGCAGTACTTC
>TRBV5-1|.|TRBJ2-6|.
CASSLETGANVLTF
TGCGCCAGCAGCCTGGAGACTGGGGCCAACGTCCTGACTTTC
>TRBV2|.|TRBJ2-5|.
CASSERVIETQYF
TGTGCCAGCAGTGAACGGGTGATAGAGACCCAGTACTTC
>TRBV5-1|.|TRBJ1-1|once
CASSLVSGTAGTEAFF
TGCGCCAGCAGCTTGGTGTCGGGGACGGCGGGCACTGAAGCTTTCTTT
>TRBV28|TRBD1|TRBJ2-7|.
CASSSVDRPLREQYF
TGTGCCAGCAGTTCCGTGGACAGGCCTCTACGTGAGCAGTACTTC
>TRBV5-1|TRBD1|TRBJ2-5|few
CASSLGQPGGTQYF
TGCGCCAGCAGCTTGGGACAGCCAGGGGGGACCCAGTACTTC
>TRBV29-1|.|TRBJ2-3|.
CSVEAGTDTQYF
TGCAGCGTTGAAGCGGGCACAGATACGCAGTATTTT